The 25 T cell receptor beta chains presented below share a single source sample, sequenced in a study of monozygotic twins with inflammatory bowel disease (dated by TCRdb to about 2019). Preparation of the library involved 5' RACE. Sequenced on an Illumina HiSeq 2500. The reads went through TCRdb reprocessing, and each CDR3 protein sequence gets one entry with no DNA. This sample's table has entries for about 160,000 distinct CDR3 sequences. The ten largest clones capture about 2.7% of the sample. Sequencing was done on a sample of blood. The receptors were gathered from a human donor with ulcerative colitis or Crohn's disease, or a healthy co-twin of an affected twin (not recorded which).

The V gene is TRBV7-9, the J gene TRBJ1-5. Germline V CDR1 and CDR2: SEHNR, FQNEAQ (reference sequence). The CDR3 extends over 12 amino acids. The chain's CDR3 is CASSVYNQPQHF.

The gene calls are TRBV24-1 and TRBJ2-5; TCRdb designates TRBD2, a call that cannot be tested without DNA. This CDR3 comprises 15 residues. From germline, CDR1 is KGHDR and CDR2 SFDVKD. CDR3 region: CATSSSGRSIETQYF.

The V and J genes are TRBV5-6 and TRBJ2-7; TCRdb's assignment of TRBD1 cannot be checked, as there is no DNA. This CDR3 has 15 residues. Looked up from germline, CDR1 is SGHDT and CDR2 is YYEEEE. The CDR3 sequence is CASSLHRDTSYEQYF.

The CDR3 loop reads CASSQAAAGVVEQYF. The chain combines TRBV14 with TRBJ2-7; TCRdb selects TRBD2, and the lack of DNA leaves this call unchecked. Germline CDR1 and CDR2: SGHDN and FVKESK. The CDR3 runs 15 residues. The complete variable domain, with remaining parts taken from reference TRBV14 and TRBJ2-7, reads EAGVTQFPSHSVIEKGQTVTLRCDPISGHDNLYWYRRVMGKEIKFLLHFVKESKQDESGMPNNRFLAERTGGTYSTLKVQPAELEDSGVYFCASSQAAAGVVEQYFGPGTRLTVT.

V gene TRBV20-1 combines with J gene TRBJ1-6. Looked up from germline, CDR1 is DFQATT and CDR2 is SNEGSKA (reference sequence). This CDR3 is 15 amino acids long. The CDR3 spells CSARPPEGRYSPLHF.

The chain joins TRBV18 to TRBJ2-1; as DNA is missing, the TRBD2 call by TCRdb cannot be tested. The germline V gene encodes CDR1 KGHSH and CDR2 LQKENI. The CDR3 has 15 residues. The CDR3 here is CASSALAGGSNEQFF. The full variable domain, with the rest looked up from reference TRBV18 and TRBJ2-1, is NAGVMQNPRHLVRRRGQEARLRCSPMKGHSHVYWYRQLPEEGLKFMVYLQKENIIDESGMPKERFSAEFPKEGPSILRIQQVVRGDSAAYFCASSALAGGSNEQFFGPGTRLTVL.

CDR3 region: CATLGGSITGELFF. The chain couples TRBV6-1 to TRBJ2-2; TCRdb names TRBD2, which stays unverified in the absence of DNA. Per germline, CDR1 MNHNS and CDR2 SASEGT. The CDR3 covers 14 residues.

V and J are TRBV20-1 and TRBJ2-3; TCRdb's D gene call, TRBD1, goes unchecked for lack of DNA. From germline, CDR1 is DFQATT and CDR2 SNEGSKA (reference sequence). The CDR3 sequence is 14 residues long. The CDR3: CSASGGGMTDTQYF.

The chain joins TRBV5-1 to TRBJ1-4; TCRdb designates TRBD1, a call that cannot be tested without DNA. Germline-derived CDR1 and CDR2 are SGHRS and YFSETQ. There are 16 residues in the CDR3. Here the CDR3 reads CGSSLASPGGGEKLFF.

The rearrangement uses TRBV7-9 and TRBJ1-2; the D call from TCRdb, TRBD1, cannot be confirmed without DNA. CDR3 length equals 13 residues. CDR1 is SEHNR, CDR2 FQNEAQ, per germline (reference sequence). CDR3 protein: CASSRWGVEGYTF.

The V call is TRBV12-3 or TRBV12-4, the J call TRBJ2-3. The CDR3 spans 12 residues. This chain's CDR3 is CASSRTADTQYF.

The chain recombines TRBV14 with TRBJ1-6; TCRdb calls TRBD1, which cannot be checked without DNA. The germline V gene has CDR1 SGHDN and CDR2 FVKESK. This CDR3 region has 15 residues. The CDR3 reads CASSPEQGSHSPLHF. Combining the CDR3 with reference TRBV14 and TRBJ1-6 gives the whole variable domain EAGVTQFPSHSVIEKGQTVTLRCDPISGHDNLYWYRRVMGKEIKFLLHFVKESKQDESGMPNNRFLAERTGGTYSTLKVQPAELEDSGVYFCASSPEQGSHSPLHFGNGTRLTVT.

V gene TRBV20-1 combines with J gene TRBJ2-2; TCRdb's assignment of TRBD2 cannot be checked, as there is no DNA. Per the germline V gene, CDR1 is DFQATT and CDR2 is SNEGSKA (reference sequence). The CDR3 covers 20 residues. CDR3 amino acids: CSARAPFGAGGRTNTGELFF.

This chain uses TRBV18 with TRBJ1-2; TCRdb selects TRBD1, and the lack of DNA leaves this call unchecked. This CDR3 comprises 12 residues. The germline CDR1 and CDR2 sequences are KGHSH and LQKENI. The CDR3 loop reads CASSPKEGTETF.

This sequence joins TRBV4-3 and TRBJ2-3. Germline-derived CDR1 and CDR2 are LGHNA and YSLEER. The CDR3 consists of 13 residues. This chain's CDR3 is CASSQNTRDTQYF.

The chain links TRBV4-2 to TRBJ2-3; TCRdb names TRBD1, which stays unverified in the absence of DNA. This CDR3 has 17 amino acids. Germline V gene sequence: CDR1 LGHNA, CDR2 YNFKEQ. This CDR3 is CASSQQSRGGRTDTQYF.

The chain carries TRBV7-2 and TRBJ1-2; TCRdb gives TRBD1 as the D gene, but with no DNA this cannot be confirmed. Per germline, CDR1 SGHTA and CDR2 FQGNSA. CDR3 size: 14 residues. This CDR3 is CASSLNRGNYGYTF.

The chain combines TRBV12-3 or TRBV12-4 with TRBJ1-2. The CDR3 has 11 residues. The CDR3 sequence is CASSRSDGYTF.

The chain employs TRBV5-1 and TRBJ1-2; no DNA is available, so the TRBD1 call from TCRdb remains unchecked. CDR3 size: 14 residues. Germline CDR1 and CDR2: SGHRS and YFSETQ. The CDR3 loop reads CASQQTGGYYGYTF.

The rearrangement joins TRBV12-3 or TRBV12-4 to TRBJ2-7; TCRdb's D gene call, TRBD2, goes unchecked for lack of DNA. The CDR3 extends over 15 amino acids. CDR3 region: CASSAQTGGPYEQYF.

This chain uses TRBV4-1 with TRBJ1-3; TCRdb names TRBD1, which stays unverified in the absence of DNA. This CDR3 spans 15 amino acids. The V gene's germline CDR1 is MGHRA and CDR2 YSYEKL. This CDR3 is CASSPRTDSGNTIYF.

This chain links TRBV9 with TRBJ2-3; the TCRdb D gene call, TRBD1, has no DNA to confirm it. This CDR3 has 16 amino acids. The germline gives CDR1 SGDLS, CDR2 YYNGEE. The CDR3 sequence: CASSARPQGVADTQYF.

The chain employs TRBV7-3 and TRBJ1-1; TCRdb's D call, TRBD1, is unchecked because there is no DNA. CDR3 size: 14 residues. Germline assignment: CDR1 SGHTA and CDR2 FQGTGA. CDR3 loop: CASSRQGANTEAFF.

The CDR3 is CASRRDNEQFF. V usage is TRBV19 and J usage is TRBJ2-1. Germline V lookup: CDR1 LNHDA, CDR2 SQIVND (reference sequence). There are 11 residues in the CDR3.

The chain links TRBV7-2 to TRBJ1-4; TCRdb's assignment of TRBD1 cannot be checked, as there is no DNA. The CDR3 contains 14 residues. The germline gives CDR1 SGHTA, CDR2 FQGNSA. The CDR3 reads CASSLAQGGGKLFF.